This entry lists 32 T cell receptor beta chains sequenced from one sample in a study of CXCR3-negative and CXCR3-positive naive CD8 T cells. The study, taken as a whole, reports: CXCR3-positive naive cells had more hydrophobic TRB CDR3s than CXCR3-negative naive cells.

All TRB cDNA libraries came from 5' RACE performed with UMI labels. TCRdb processed the 5' RACE reads again and assigns one entry to each CDR3 protein, with no DNA. This repertoire includes 130,000 to 150,000 distinct CDR3 sequences. No antigens are known for them. Material for sequencing was naive CXCR3+ CD8+ T cells from blood. Subset specified: CD45RO-CCR7+CD27+CD95- naive CD8+ T cells expressing CXCR3 (TNR3+). Source of these receptors: a human donor in good health. Some clones in this sample may be carry-over from other donors' samples.

The chain is built from TRBV28 and TRBJ1-2. Germline V gives CDR1 MDHEN, CDR2 SYDVKM. The CDR3 totals 14 residues. The CDR3 is CASSLGGSIYGYTF.

The chain is built from TRBV11-2 and TRBJ2-7; the D call from TCRdb, TRBD2, cannot be confirmed without DNA. Germline lookup yields CDR1 SGHAT and CDR2 FQNNGV. The CDR3 has 14 amino acids. The CDR3 region is CATGLAGGSYEQYF.

This chain uses TRBV5-1 with TRBJ2-7; the D call from TCRdb, TRBD1, cannot be confirmed without DNA. The CDR3 sequence is 13 residues long. From germline, CDR1 is SGHRS and CDR2 YFSETQ. CDR3 residues: CARSGQGSYEQYF.

The chain employs TRBV27 and TRBJ2-2. Germline V CDR1 and CDR2: MNHEY, SMNVEV (reference sequence). The CDR3 has 13 amino acids. CDR3: CASSFVYPGELFF.

The CDR3 loop reads CASSPESGRGGEQYF. The genes are TRBV11-2 and TRBJ2-7; TCRdb designates TRBD2, a call that cannot be tested without DNA. Germline V lookup: CDR1 SGHAT, CDR2 FQNNGV. The CDR3 is made up of 15 amino acids.

The V call is TRBV12-3 or TRBV12-4, the J call TRBJ2-3; with no DNA, the TCRdb D assignment of TRBD1 cannot be verified. The length of the CDR3 is 14 residues. The CDR3 region is CASSYRGWGDTQYF.

V is TRBV18 and J is TRBJ1-5. The CDR3 is 16 residues long. CDR1 KGHSH and CDR2 LQKENI come from the germline V gene. The CDR3 sequence: CASSPQEAANNQPQHF.

The chain combines TRBV4-1 with TRBJ2-7; TCRdb's assignment of TRBD1 cannot be checked, as there is no DNA. Germline CDR1 and CDR2: MGHRA and YSYEKL. The CDR3 runs to 16 residues. The CDR3 sequence: CASSHPGQGDSYEQYF.

The gene calls are TRBV28 and TRBJ2-2; TCRdb indicates TRBD1, and absent DNA this call remains unverified. Germline CDR1 is MDHEN and CDR2 is SYDVKM. The length of the CDR3 is 13 residues. This chain's CDR3 is CASTYPGGGELFF.

The chain is built from TRBV7-9 and TRBJ2-1; the D gene TCRdb calls, TRBD1, cannot be checked with no DNA. Germline-derived CDR1 and CDR2 are SEHNR and FQNEAQ (reference sequence). The CDR3 is 15 residues long. The chain's CDR3 is CASTPGSVVYNEQFF.

The genes are TRBV9 and TRBJ1-5; as DNA is missing, the TRBD1 call by TCRdb cannot be tested. The CDR3 has 15 amino acids. Germline V lookup: CDR1 SGDLS, CDR2 YYNGEE. The CDR3 spells CASSTTGNSNQPQHF.

The rearrangement joins TRBV11-2 to TRBJ2-1; with no DNA, the TCRdb D assignment of TRBD2 cannot be verified. This CDR3 is built from 18 residues. The germline CDR1 and CDR2 sequences are SGHAT and FQNNGV. This CDR3 reads CASSLGLISRFSYNEQFF.

The CDR3 reads CSARDARLDEQFF. V gene TRBV20-1 combines with J gene TRBJ2-1; TCRdb designates TRBD2, a call that cannot be tested without DNA. The CDR3 length is 13 residues. Germline CDR1 reads DFQATT; CDR2 reads SNEGSKA (reference sequence).

V is TRBV9 and J is TRBJ2-3. Germline CDR1 reads SGDLS; CDR2 reads YYNGEE. The CDR3 sequence is 13 residues long. The CDR3 spells CASSVGGSDTQYF.

The J gene is TRBJ1-2, the V gene TRBV29-1. Germline assignment: CDR1 SQVTM and CDR2 ANQGSEA. CDR3 length equals 12 residues. CDR3 in amino acids: CSVIGRDYGYTF. Based on the CDR3 plus reference TRBV29-1 and TRBJ1-2, the full variable domain is SAVISQKPSRDICQRGTSLTIQCQVDSQVTMMFWYRQQPGQSLTLIATANQGSEATYESGFVIDKFPISRPNLTFSTLTVSNMSPEDSSIYLCSVIGRDYGYTFGSGTRLTVV.

The chain is built from TRBV7-2 and TRBJ2-7; TCRdb outputs TRBD2, but without DNA this stays unchecked. The CDR3 has 14 residues. Per the germline V gene, CDR1 is SGHTA and CDR2 is FQGNSA. The CDR3 spells CASSMGLVSGEQYF.

V is TRBV25-1 and J is TRBJ2-1; TCRdb outputs TRBD1, but without DNA this stays unchecked. CDR1 and CDR2 (germline): MGHDK, SYGVNS. The CDR3 loop spans 18 amino acids. This CDR3 is CASSDQTGTQSSYNEQFF.

The CDR3 loop reads CASSMSGYEQYF. J is TRBJ2-7 and V is TRBV19. The germline V gene encodes CDR1 LNHDA and CDR2 SQIVND (reference sequence). This CDR3 is built from 12 residues.

The rearrangement uses TRBV5-1 and TRBJ2-7; there is no DNA to check the TCRdb D call of TRBD1. Germline loops: CDR1 SGHRS, CDR2 YFSETQ. The CDR3 is 16 residues long. The CDR3 spells CASSLESGQGAYEQYF.

J is TRBJ2-1 and V is TRBV11-2; TCRdb designates TRBD1, a call that cannot be tested without DNA. Looked up from germline, CDR1 is SGHAT and CDR2 is FQNNGV. This CDR3 comprises 15 residues. The CDR3 is CASSLLYGQEHEQFF.

The chain carries TRBV7-9 and TRBJ1-4. The germline V gene encodes CDR1 SEHNR and CDR2 FQNEAQ (reference sequence). The CDR3 totals 15 residues. The CDR3 region is CASSSPDITNEKLFF.

V is TRBV29-1 and J is TRBJ2-3; the TCRdb call, TRBD2, lacks DNA for checking. The germline gives CDR1 SQVTM, CDR2 ANQGSEA. The CDR3 consists of 15 residues. This CDR3 is CSVSGLAGGADTQYF.

The rearrangement uses TRBV4-2 and TRBJ2-7. Germline lookup yields CDR1 LGHNA and CDR2 YNFKEQ. The length of the CDR3 is 15 residues. CDR3: CASSQDSGFSSEQYF.

CDR3 amino acids: CASSPGLGAFF. The chain has TRBV12-3 or TRBV12-4 and TRBJ1-1. CDR3 length equals 11 residues.

The rearrangement links TRBV7-2 to TRBJ2-1; checking the TCRdb D call of TRBD1 is not possible without DNA. CDR3 length: 17 residues. The germline V gene encodes CDR1 SGHTA and CDR2 FQGNSA. CDR3 amino acids: CASSLRFRVRENNEQFF. The full variable domain, with the rest looked up from reference TRBV7-2 and TRBJ2-1, is GAGVSQSPSNKVTEKGKDVELRCDPISGHTALYWYRQSLGQGLEFLIYFQGNSAPDKSGLPSDRFSAERTGGSVSTLTIQRTQQEDSAVYLCASSLRFRVRENNEQFFGPGTRLTVL.

The chain links TRBV4-3 to TRBJ1-5. CDR1 and CDR2 from the germline V gene are LGHNA and YSLEER. This CDR3 contains 15 residues. The CDR3 region is CASSQAIYSNQPQHF.

The gene calls are TRBV7-9 and TRBJ1-1. There are 14 residues in the CDR3. Looked up from germline, CDR1 is SEHNR and CDR2 is FQNEAQ (reference sequence). This CDR3 is CASSPHRVNTEAFF.

The chain recombines TRBV6-5 with TRBJ2-7; the TCRdb call, TRBD1, lacks DNA for checking. This CDR3 is 14 amino acids long. Looked up from germline, CDR1 is MNHEY and CDR2 is SVGAGI. The CDR3 here is CASSFGQGWNEQYF.

The chain joins TRBV20-1 to TRBJ1-2; the TCRdb D gene call, TRBD1, has no DNA to confirm it. The CDR3 sequence is 13 residues long. Germline CDR1 reads DFQATT; CDR2 reads SNEGSKA (reference sequence). The CDR3 here is CSARDKGDYGYTF.

This chain links TRBV9 with TRBJ1-5; TCRdb reports TRBD1, a call that lacks DNA to check it against. The V gene's germline CDR1 is SGDLS and CDR2 YYNGEE. The length of the CDR3 is 17 residues. The CDR3 region is CASSVGTGSWGVQPQHF.

The chain links TRBV20-1 to TRBJ2-7. Germline V gives CDR1 DFQATT, CDR2 SNEGSKA (reference sequence). This CDR3 has 11 amino acids. The CDR3 reads CSASEEYEQYF.

The CDR3 reads CASSAAENTEAFF. The V call is TRBV6-2 or TRBV6-3, the J call TRBJ1-1. The CDR3 sequence is 13 residues long. The V gene's germline CDR1 is MNHEY and CDR2 SVGEGT.